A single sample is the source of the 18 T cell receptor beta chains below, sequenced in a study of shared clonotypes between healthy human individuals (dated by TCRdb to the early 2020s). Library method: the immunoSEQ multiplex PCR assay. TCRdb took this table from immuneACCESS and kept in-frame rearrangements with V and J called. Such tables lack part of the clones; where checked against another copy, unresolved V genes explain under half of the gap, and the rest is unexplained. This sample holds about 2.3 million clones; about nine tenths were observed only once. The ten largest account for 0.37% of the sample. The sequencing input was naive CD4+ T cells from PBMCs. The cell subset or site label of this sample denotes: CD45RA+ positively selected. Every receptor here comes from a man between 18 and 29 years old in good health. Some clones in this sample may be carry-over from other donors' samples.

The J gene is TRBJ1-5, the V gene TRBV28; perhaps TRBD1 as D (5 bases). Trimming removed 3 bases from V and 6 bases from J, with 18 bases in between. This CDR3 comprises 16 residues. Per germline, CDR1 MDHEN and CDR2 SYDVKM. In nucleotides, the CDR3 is TGTGCCAGCAGTTTTCTTTTTGGCAGGGACGTTCAGCCCCAGCATTTT. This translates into CASSFLFGRDVQPQHF. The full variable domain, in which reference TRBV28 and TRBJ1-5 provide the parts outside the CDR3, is DVKVTQSSRYLVKRTGEKVFLECVQDMDHENMFWYRQDPGLGLRLIYFSYDVKMKEKGDIPEGYSVSREKKERFSLILESASTNQTSMYLCASSFLFGRDVQPQHFGDGTRLSIL.

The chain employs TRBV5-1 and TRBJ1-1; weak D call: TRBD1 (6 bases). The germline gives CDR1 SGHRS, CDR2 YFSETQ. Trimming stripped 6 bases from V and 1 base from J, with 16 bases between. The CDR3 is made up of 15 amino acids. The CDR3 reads CASTQQGPGNTEAFF. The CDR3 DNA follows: TGCGCCAGCACCCAACAGGGACCAGGGAACACTGAAGCTTTCTTT.

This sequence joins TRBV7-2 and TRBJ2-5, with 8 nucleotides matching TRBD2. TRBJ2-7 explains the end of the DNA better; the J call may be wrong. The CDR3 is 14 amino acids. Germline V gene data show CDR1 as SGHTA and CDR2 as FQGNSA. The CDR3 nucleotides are TGTGCCAGCAGCCCAAAGACTAGCGACTACGAGCAGTACTTC. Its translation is CASSPKTSDYEQYF.

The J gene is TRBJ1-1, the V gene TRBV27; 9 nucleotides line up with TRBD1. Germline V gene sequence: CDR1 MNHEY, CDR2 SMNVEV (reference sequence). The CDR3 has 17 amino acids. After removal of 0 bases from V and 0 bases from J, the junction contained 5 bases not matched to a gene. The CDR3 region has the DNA TGTGCCAGCAGTTTATCGGGACAGGGCTGGATGAACACTGAAGCTTTCTTT. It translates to CASSLSGQGWMNTEAFF.

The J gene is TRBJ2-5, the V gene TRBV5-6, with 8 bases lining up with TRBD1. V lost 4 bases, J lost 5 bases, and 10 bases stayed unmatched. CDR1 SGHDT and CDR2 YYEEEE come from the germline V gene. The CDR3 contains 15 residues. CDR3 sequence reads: CASSPLQGAGETQYF. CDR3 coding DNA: TGTGCCAGCAGCCCCTTGCAGGGGGCAGGGGAGACCCAGTACTTC.

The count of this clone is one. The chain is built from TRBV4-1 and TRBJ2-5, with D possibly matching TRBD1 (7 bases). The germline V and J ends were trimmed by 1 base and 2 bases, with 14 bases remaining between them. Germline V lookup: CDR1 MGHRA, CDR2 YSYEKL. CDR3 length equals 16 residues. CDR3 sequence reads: CASSQAGRGVQETQYF. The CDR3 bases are TGCGCCAGCAGCCAAGCTGGCAGGGGGGTTCAAGAGACCCAGTACTTC.

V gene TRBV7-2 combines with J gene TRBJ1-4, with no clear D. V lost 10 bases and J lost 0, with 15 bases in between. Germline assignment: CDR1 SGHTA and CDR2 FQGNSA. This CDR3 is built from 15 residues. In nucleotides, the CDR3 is TGTGCCACCCGCCAACGGAGTGCAACTAATGAAAAACTGTTTTTT. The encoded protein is CATRQRSATNEKLFF.

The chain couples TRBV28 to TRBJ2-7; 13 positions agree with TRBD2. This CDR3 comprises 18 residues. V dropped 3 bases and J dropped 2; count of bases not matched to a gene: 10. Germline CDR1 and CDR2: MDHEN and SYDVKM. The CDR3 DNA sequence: TGTGCCAGCAGTTTGGCCCCGGGACTAGCGGGAAAGGCCTACGAGCAGTACTTC. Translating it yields CASSLAPGLAGKAYEQYF.

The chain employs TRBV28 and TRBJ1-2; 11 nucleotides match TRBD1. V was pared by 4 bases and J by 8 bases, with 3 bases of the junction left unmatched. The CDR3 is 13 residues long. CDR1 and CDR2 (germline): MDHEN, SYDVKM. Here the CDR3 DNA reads TGTGCCAGCAGTTCAAGGACAGGGGGCGGCTACACCTTC. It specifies CASSSRTGGGYTF.

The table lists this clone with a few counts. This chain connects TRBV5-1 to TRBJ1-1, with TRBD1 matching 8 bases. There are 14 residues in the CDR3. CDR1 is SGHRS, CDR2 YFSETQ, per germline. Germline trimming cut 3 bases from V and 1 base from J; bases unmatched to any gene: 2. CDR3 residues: CASSYGQGNTEAFF. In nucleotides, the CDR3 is TGCGCCAGCAGCTACGGACAGGGGAACACTGAAGCTTTCTTT.

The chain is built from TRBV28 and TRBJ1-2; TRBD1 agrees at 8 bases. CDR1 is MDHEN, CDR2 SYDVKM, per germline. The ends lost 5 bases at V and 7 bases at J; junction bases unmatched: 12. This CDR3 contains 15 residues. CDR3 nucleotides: TGTGCCAGCAGTCCCCGACAGGGGAGGAGGCTTGGCTACACCTTC. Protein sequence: CASSPRQGRRLGYTF.

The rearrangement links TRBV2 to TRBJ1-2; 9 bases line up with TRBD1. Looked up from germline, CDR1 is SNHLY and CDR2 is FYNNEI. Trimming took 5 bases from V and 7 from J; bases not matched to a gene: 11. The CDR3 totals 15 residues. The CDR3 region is CASSKSGTGILGYTF. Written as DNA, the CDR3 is TGTGCCAGCAGTAAATCCGGGACAGGGATTCTTGGCTACACCTTC.

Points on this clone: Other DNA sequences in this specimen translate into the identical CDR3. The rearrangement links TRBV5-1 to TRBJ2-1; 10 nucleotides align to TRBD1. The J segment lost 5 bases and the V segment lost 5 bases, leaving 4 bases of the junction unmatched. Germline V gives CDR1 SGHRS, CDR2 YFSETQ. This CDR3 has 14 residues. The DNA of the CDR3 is TGCGCCAGCAGAACCGGGACAGGGGACAATGAGCAGTTCTTC. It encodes CASRTGTGDNEQFF. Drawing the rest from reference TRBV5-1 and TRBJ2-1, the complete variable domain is KAGVTQTPRYLIKTRGQQVTLSCSPISGHRSVSWYQQTPGQGLQFLFEYFSETQRNKGNFPGRFSGRQFSNSRSEMNVSTLELGDSALYLCASRTGTGDNEQFFGPGTRLTVL.

The CDR3 spells CASSDPQGANEQFF. The CDR3 region has the DNA TGCGCCAGCAGCGACCCCCAGGGGGCAAATGAGCAGTTCTTC. J is TRBJ2-1 and V is TRBV5-1; 8 bases line up with TRBD1. J gave up 7 bases and V 4 bases, and 7 bases lay outside the gene matches. CDR1 and CDR2 (germline): SGHRS, YFSETQ. The CDR3 length is 14 residues.

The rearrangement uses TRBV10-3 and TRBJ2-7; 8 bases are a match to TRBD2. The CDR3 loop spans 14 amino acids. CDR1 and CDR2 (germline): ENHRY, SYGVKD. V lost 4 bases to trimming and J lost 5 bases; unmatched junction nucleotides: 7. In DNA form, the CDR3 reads TGTGCCATCAGTGTGCGGGGGGCGACCAACGAGCAGTACTTC. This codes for CAISVRGATNEQYF.

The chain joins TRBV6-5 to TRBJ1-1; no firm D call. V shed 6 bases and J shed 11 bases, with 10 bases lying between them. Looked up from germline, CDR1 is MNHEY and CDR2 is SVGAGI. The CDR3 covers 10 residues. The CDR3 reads CASRLTRAFF. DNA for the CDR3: TGTGCCAGCAGATTGACTAGGGCTTTCTTT.

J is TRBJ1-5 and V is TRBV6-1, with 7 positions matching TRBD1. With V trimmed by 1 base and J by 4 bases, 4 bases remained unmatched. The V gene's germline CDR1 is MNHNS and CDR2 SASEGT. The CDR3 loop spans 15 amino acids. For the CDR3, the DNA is TGTGCCAGCAGTGAAGTGGGACAGCTTAATCAGCCCCAGCATTTT. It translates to CASSEVGQLNQPQHF.

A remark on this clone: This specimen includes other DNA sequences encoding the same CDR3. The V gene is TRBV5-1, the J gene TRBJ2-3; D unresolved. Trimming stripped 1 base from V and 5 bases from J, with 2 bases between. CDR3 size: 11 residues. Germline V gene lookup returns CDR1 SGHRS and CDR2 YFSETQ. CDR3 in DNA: TGCGCCAGCAGCTTGTTAGATACGCAGTATTTT. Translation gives CASSLLDTQYF. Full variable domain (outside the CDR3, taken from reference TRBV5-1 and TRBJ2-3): KAGVTQTPRYLIKTRGQQVTLSCSPISGHRSVSWYQQTPGQGLQFLFEYFSETQRNKGNFPGRFSGRQFSNSRSEMNVSTLELGDSALYLCASSLLDTQYFGPGTRLTVL.